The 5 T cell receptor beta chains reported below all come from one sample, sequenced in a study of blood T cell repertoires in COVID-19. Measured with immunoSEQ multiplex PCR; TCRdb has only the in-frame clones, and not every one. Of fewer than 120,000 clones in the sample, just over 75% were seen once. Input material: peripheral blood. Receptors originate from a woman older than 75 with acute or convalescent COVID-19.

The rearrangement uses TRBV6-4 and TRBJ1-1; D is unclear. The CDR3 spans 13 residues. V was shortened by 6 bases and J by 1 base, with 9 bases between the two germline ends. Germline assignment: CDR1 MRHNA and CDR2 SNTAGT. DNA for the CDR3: TGTGCCAGCAGCCGAGTGCCGAACACTGAAGCTTTCTTT. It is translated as CASSRVPNTEAFF.

CDR3: CASSDRLAISYEQYF. CDR3 in DNA: TGTGCCAGCAGTGACCGACTAGCCATCTCCTACGAGCAGTACTTC. J is TRBJ2-7 and V is TRBV25-1; 7 bases agree with TRBD2. Trimming took 3 bases from V and 0 from J; bases not matched to a gene: 5. This CDR3 comprises 15 residues. Germline V gives CDR1 MGHDK, CDR2 SYGVNS.

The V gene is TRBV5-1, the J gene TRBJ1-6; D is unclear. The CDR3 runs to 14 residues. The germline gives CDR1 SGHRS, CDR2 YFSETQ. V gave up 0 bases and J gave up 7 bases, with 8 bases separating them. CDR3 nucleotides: TGCGCCAGCAGCTTGGCAGTCCTCAATTCACCCCTCCACTTT. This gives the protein CASSLAVLNSPLHF.

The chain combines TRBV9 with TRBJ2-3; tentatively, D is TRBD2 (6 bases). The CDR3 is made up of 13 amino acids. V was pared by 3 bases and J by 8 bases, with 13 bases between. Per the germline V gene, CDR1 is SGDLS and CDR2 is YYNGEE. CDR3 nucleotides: TGTGCCAGCAGCGCTGGAGGGACGGGTACGCAGTATTTT. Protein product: CASSAGGTGTQYF.

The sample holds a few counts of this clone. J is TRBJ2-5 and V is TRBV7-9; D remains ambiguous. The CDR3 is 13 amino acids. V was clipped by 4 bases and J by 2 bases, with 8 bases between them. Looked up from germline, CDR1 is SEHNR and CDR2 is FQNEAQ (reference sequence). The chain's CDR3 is CASSSDIQETQYF. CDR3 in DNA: TGTGCCAGCAGCTCCGACATACAAGAGACCCAGTACTTC.